The entry below describes one T cell receptor beta chain. The specificity of this receptor is unknown. Library method: 5' RACE. Preparation of each TCR library used around 3.5 ug of total RNA. For each sample, cDNA synthesis was carried out in eight separate reactions using SMARTScribe reverse transcriptase. During cDNA synthesis, template switching introduced unique molecular identifiers that contained a 6-nucleotide sample barcode. TCRalpha and TCRbeta cDNA was amplified by two nested PCRs of approximately 17 and 9 cycles, with bead purification after each PCR. Before amplification, the cDNA was treated with uracil DNA-glycosylase and purified using the QIAquick PCR purification kit. The second PCR added Illumina TruSeq-compatible adapters along with sample-specific barcodes. TapeStation and Qubit were used to check library quality and concentration, and approximately 5 ng of each library went into the pool. Sequencing of pooled libraries was carried out on an Illumina HiSeq2500 single-index Rapid Run using 2 x 100 bp reads and custom sequencing primers. The authors' pipeline ran thus. MiGEC version 1.2.6 was used for UMI-based consensus assembly, which corrected PCR and sequencing errors. MiXCR version 2.1.1 was used for V(D)J alignment, clonotype assembly and CDR3 extraction. To normalise gene usage, clonotype sharing and MAIT/NKT TCR abundance, the analysis used the top 1000, 10 000 and 20 000 clonotypes per sample. Diversity was computed as the inverse Simpson index with the vegan R package after downsampling to 27 000 UMIs. Paired Mann-Whitney U tests on discordant twin pairs were used, with Benjamini-Hochberg multiple-testing correction. TCRdb reprocessed the reads, and each CDR3 protein sequence is entered once, without DNA. None of the V and J calls come from the authors' own analysis; TCRdb made them. Per the sample table, the count is about 160,000 distinct CDR3 sequences. The ten largest clones represent about 2.7% of the sample.

From the cysteine through the phenylalanine, the CDR3 covers 15 amino acids. Only the protein is on record. The germline V gene sets CDR1 to SGHTA and CDR2 to FQGNSA. From each donor, an approximately 2.5 ml peripheral blood sample was collected into PAXgene tubes and kept at -80 degrees C. Without any T cell sorting, total RNA was extracted from whole blood using the PAXgene blood miRNA kit on an automated QIAcube. Peripheral blood from monozygotic twin pairs concordant or discordant for inflammatory bowel disease was subjected to deep TCRalpha and TCRbeta repertoire profiling with unique molecular barcoding. For every twin pair, smoking habits were documented, and each individual was categorised as a current, former or never smoker. The sample originates from a study of monozygotic twins with inflammatory bowel disease (dated by TCRdb to about 2019). Describing the broader study: In total, approximately 28 monozygotic twin pairs made up the full study: 19 Danish pairs, all IBD-discordant, plus nine German pairs, of which four were IBD-concordant and five were IBD-discordant. Each individual had, on average, about 151 000 unique TCRalpha sequences and 181 000 unique TCRbeta sequences available for analysis. The search for disease-associated traits relied mainly on comparing, within discordant pairs, IBD patients with their genetically identical healthy co-twins. Results and caveats for the whole study, not just this receptor: Measured by the inverse Simpson index, TCRbeta repertoire diversity was lower in IBD patients than in their healthy co-twins. Compared with healthy twins, IBD patients shared fewer clonotypes with other individuals, and the difference was most pronounced in patients with signs of disease activity. The results gave no support for a single strong signal or clonotype linked to IBD. The analysis was unable to tell different T cell subtypes apart. Because patients were on differing immunosuppressive treatments, the repertoires may have picked up extra background noise and inter-individual variability. Repertoire similarity did not differ between concordant and discordant twins, which could be due to limited statistical power.

The V and J segments used are TRBV7-2 and TRBJ2-7; the D gene TCRdb calls, TRBD1, cannot be checked with no DNA. The specimen sequenced was blood. This TCR was sampled from a human donor with ulcerative colitis or Crohn's disease, or a healthy co-twin of an affected twin (not recorded which). The CDR3 protein is CASSPIGAYSYEQYF.